This TCR beta chain derives from a study of STAT5B mutations in CD4+ large granular lymphocyte leukemia. The study, taken as a whole, reports: TRBV06-family usage was enriched in top patient clones (8/27) versus controls (2/35).

The count of this clone is one. What it recognizes is unknown. Repertoires were generated with immunoSEQ multiplex PCR, while TCRdb's copy carries only in-frame clones and drops some. The sample has about 30,000 clones, 78% seen once. In germline, CDR1 is LNHDA, CDR2 SQIVND (reference sequence). V lost 7 bases, J lost 3 bases, and 9 bases lay in between. The CDR3 contains 12 residues. This receptor was identified in a human donor in good health. V gene TRBV19 combines with J gene TRBJ1-2, with D hard to call. Input material: CD4+ T cells from blood buffy coats. The CDR3 bases are TGTGCCAGTACTTCCAGCTACTATGGCTACACCTTC. This codes for CASTSSYYGYTF.